The clone carrying this T cell receptor (beta chain) was found many times. Its target is not known. Time point noted: pre-sensitization, week 0. The treatment here: therapeutic diphenylcyclopropenone sensitization with weekly scalp DPC. This sample was taken from a study of human T cells and chemical hapten exposure. The overall study: Weekly diphenylcyclopropenone doses were given to patients' scalps across the roughly 25-week study. The patient population, which was mostly female, had alopecia areata, totalis or universalis.

TCRdb re-called the RACE reads through MiXCR, storing one row per CDR3 protein. The table records approximately 400,000 distinct CDR3 sequences, approximately 5% of them present only once. V lost 1 base, J lost 4 bases, and 11 bases stayed unmatched. This CDR3 has 18 amino acids. The study, taken as a whole, reports: More PT1 expanded TCRs went with higher patch test scores.

Here the sequenced sample was whole blood, taken in connection with sensitization to the hapten diphenylcyclopropenone (DPC). The chain carries TRBV12-3 or TRBV12-4 and TRBJ1-2, with 11 bases identical to TRBD1. This receptor was taken from a woman aged 45-65 years with alopecia areata. Some clones in this sample may be carry-over from other donors' samples. The CDR3 DNA reads TGTGCCAGCAGTTTAGAGATAGGACAGGGGGCATTGACCTATGGCTACACCTTC. Protein: CASSLEIGQGALTYGYTF.